A single sample gave rise to the 29 T cell receptor beta chains below, sequenced in a study of metastatic and nonmetastatic thyroid tumors. TCRdb re-analyzed the PCR reads through MiXCR. The repertoire includes tens of thousands of clones, 3.5% to 5% of them detected once, and around a fifth sits in the top ten. No patient received treatment before thyroid surgery. Sequencing was performed on blood. The receptors were gathered from a female donor with papillary thyroid cancer or a benign thyroid nodule (not recorded which). Some clones in this sample may be carry-over from other donors' samples.

This chain links TRBV2 with TRBJ1-2, with 7 nucleotides matching TRBD1. The CDR3 totals 17 residues. Germline V gives CDR1 SNHLY, CDR2 FYNNEI. V lost 7 bases and J lost 6; bases outside the gene matches: 20. The CDR3 sequence is CASIGIGTVGGKDGYTF. Written as DNA, the CDR3 is TGTGCCAGCATTGGAATCGGGACAGTGGGGGGAAAGGATGGCTACACCTTC.

This chain joins TRBV20-1 and TRBJ2-7; possible D gene TRBD1, 6 bases. The CDR3 sequence is 12 residues long. V dropped 5 bases and J dropped 6 bases, with 14 bases sitting between them. The V gene's germline CDR1 is DFQATT and CDR2 SNEGSKA (reference sequence). CDR3 residues: CSAPDRPGEQYF. The CDR3 region has the DNA TGCAGTGCTCCGGACAGACCTGGCGAGCAGTACTTC.

The chain couples TRBV19 to TRBJ2-1; 10 positions match TRBD2. This CDR3 is 15 amino acids long. Looked up from germline, CDR1 is LNHDA and CDR2 is SQIVND (reference sequence). The ends lost 6 bases at V and 6 bases at J; junction bases unmatched: 8. The CDR3 sequence is CASRAGGPSGNEQFF. The CDR3 region has the DNA TGTGCCAGTAGAGCGGGAGGGCCTTCGGGCAATGAGCAGTTCTTC.

This clone was detected a few times. J is TRBJ1-6 and V is TRBV27, with D unresolved. This CDR3 is 13 amino acids long. V was shortened by 3 bases and J by 7 bases, with 7 bases between the two germline ends. In germline, CDR1 is MNHEY, CDR2 SMNVEV (reference sequence). CDR3 nucleotides: TGTGCCAGCAGTTTCCAGGAAAATTCACCCCTCCACTTT. Its protein is CASSFQENSPLHF.

In the case of this clone: One end of the junction does not line up with germline, which may come from a read error. The chain joins TRBV20-1 to TRBJ1-1; TRBD1 agrees at 7 bases. Per germline, CDR1 DFQATT and CDR2 SNEGSKA (reference sequence). The CDR3 contains 13 residues. The CDR3 region has the DNA TGCAGTGCTCCCGAGGGGGCGGACACTGAAGATTTCTTT. Amino acid sequence: CSAPEGADTEDFF.

This clone was counted only a few times. This chain uses TRBV2 with TRBJ2-1, with a possible D match to TRBD2 (6 bases). Germline CDR1 reads SNHLY; CDR2 reads FYNNEI. With 6 bases removed from V and 5 bases from J, the gap between germline ends came to 23 bases. This CDR3 is built from 17 residues. This CDR3 reads CASSKPMGGVPDNEQFF. In nucleotides, the CDR3 is TGTGCCAGCAGCAAGCCCATGGGGGGAGTCCCCGACAATGAGCAGTTCTTC. Filled out from reference TRBV2 and TRBJ2-1, the complete variable domain reads EPEVTQTPSHQVTQMGQEVILRCVPISNHLYFYWYRQILGQKVEFLVSFYNNEISEKSEIFDDQFSVERPDGSNFTLKIRSTKLEDSAMYFCASSKPMGGVPDNEQFFGPGTRLTVL.

This chain links TRBV7-2 with TRBJ2-5, with a tentative D call TRBD1 (7 bases). V was pared by 3 bases and J by 8 bases, with 16 bases between. The CDR3 contains 14 residues. Germline assignment: CDR1 SGHTA and CDR2 FQGNSA. The CDR3 sequence is CASSFQGGGETQYF. The CDR3 DNA is TGTGCCAGCAGCTTTCAGGGGGGAGGAGAAACCCAGTACTTC.

This clone occurred a few times. The gene calls are TRBV19 and TRBJ2-2, with D maybe TRBD1 (5 bases). This CDR3 contains 14 residues. Germline V lookup: CDR1 LNHDA, CDR2 SQIVND (reference sequence). Trimming cost V 3 bases and J 5 bases, with 10 bases left between them. The CDR3 nucleotides are TGTGCCAGTAGTATGGGCAGGGCGACCGGGGAGCTGTTTTTT. It codes for CASSMGRATGELFF. The whole variable domain, filled in from reference TRBV19 and TRBJ2-2, reads DGGITQSPKYLFRKEGQNVTLSCEQNLNHDAMYWYRQDPGQGLRLIYYSQIVNDFQKGDIAEGYSVSREKKESFPLTVTSAQKNPTAFYLCASSMGRATGELFFGEGSRLTVL.

This clone was seen ten or more times. J is TRBJ2-2 and V is TRBV10-1; D is unclear. This CDR3 contains 17 residues. The germline V and J ends were trimmed by 2 bases and 7 bases, with 20 bases remaining between them. From germline, CDR1 is WNHNN and CDR2 SYGVQD (reference sequence). CDR3 nucleotides: TGCGCCAGCAGTGAGAGTCCAAGGGCACCAAACCTCGGGGAGCTGTTTTTT. It yields the protein CASSESPRAPNLGELFF.

This clone was counted a few times. This chain connects TRBV6-2 or TRBV6-3 to TRBJ2-1; TRBD1 matches 8 bases. V gave up 6 bases and J gave up 3 bases; unmatched junction bases: 7. Germline V CDR1 and CDR2: MNHEY, SVGEGT. CDR3 length: 15 residues. As DNA, the CDR3 is TGTGCCAGCAGCTTCGTACAGGGGGACTACAATGAGCAGTTCTTC. It translates to CASSFVQGDYNEQFF.

This sequence joins TRBV6-2 or TRBV6-3 and TRBJ2-6; no definite D call. The germline gives CDR1 MNHEY, CDR2 SVGEGT. Trimming took off 7 bases at V and 6 bases at J, with 10 bases between the two ends. The CDR3 is 13 amino acids. The CDR3 nucleotides are TGTGCCAGCACTCTGATGGCGGCCAACGTCCTGACTTTC. This translates into CASTLMAANVLTF.

By proportion, this clone is medium-sized (0.01 to 0.1%). The V gene is TRBV27, the J gene TRBJ2-7, with TRBD1 identical over 9 bases. The germline gives CDR1 MNHEY, CDR2 SMNVEV (reference sequence). The CDR3 consists of 15 residues. Trimming cost V 6 bases and J 0 bases; bases outside gene matches: 6. The CDR3 DNA reads as TGTGCCAGCAGCTATGGGACAGGGATCTCCTACGAGCAGTACTTC. Translating gives CASSYGTGISYEQYF.

For this clone: At one end, the junction sequence differs from germline, possibly due to a read error. The J gene is TRBJ2-7, the V gene TRBV6-5, with a tentative D call TRBD2 (5 bases). This CDR3 contains 15 residues. CDR1 MNHEY and CDR2 SVGAGI come from the germline V gene. The chain's CDR3 is CASSNPTINYYDQYF. The CDR3, as DNA: TGTGCCAGCAGTAACCCGACTATCAACTATTACGATCAGTACTTC.

This sequence joins TRBV5-6 and TRBJ1-5; D ambiguous. This CDR3 comprises 17 residues. V gave up 2 bases and J gave up 0 bases, with 15 bases separating them. Per the germline V gene, CDR1 is SGHDT and CDR2 is YYEEEE. The CDR3 here is CASSFSTAIYSNQPQHF. The DNA of the CDR3 is TGTGCCAGCAGCTTTTCAACAGCCATCTATAGCAATCAGCCCCAGCATTTT.

Only a few counts were recorded for this clone. The V gene is TRBV10-3, the J gene TRBJ1-2; D is uncertain. Trimming pared 3 bases from V and 6 bases from J, leaving 8 bases between. Looked up from germline, CDR1 is ENHRY and CDR2 is SYGVKD. The CDR3 contains 12 residues. The CDR3 DNA reads TGTGCCATCAGTGAAGAGGGAGATGGCTACACCTTC. Translation gives CAISEEGDGYTF.

A remark on this clone: The junction shows a germline mismatch at one end, possibly a read error. This sequence joins TRBV15 and TRBJ2-7; D perhaps matches TRBD2 (6 bases). The CDR3 extends over 14 amino acids. Per the germline V gene, CDR1 is LNHNV and CDR2 is YYDKDF (reference sequence). The CDR3 loop is CASSKEGLPCEQYF. The CDR3 DNA is TGTGCCTCCAGCAAGGAGGGGTTACCATGCGAGCAGTACTTC.

This clone appeared many times. V gene TRBV30 combines with J gene TRBJ1-1; D possibly corresponds to TRBD1 (5 bases). The CDR3 runs 13 residues. V gave up 4 bases and J gave up 5 bases, with 14 bases separating them. Germline V gives CDR1 GTSNPN, CDR2 SVGIG (reference sequence). The CDR3 region is CAWKRGKWTEAFF. The CDR3 DNA is TGTGCCTGGAAACGGGGGAAATGGACTGAAGCTTTCTTT.

Only a few counts were recorded for this clone. The V and J genes are TRBV7-3 and TRBJ1-4; tentatively, D is TRBD1 (5 bases). CDR1 and CDR2 (germline): SGHTA, FQGTGA. V was trimmed by 5 bases and J by 7 bases, leaving 11 bases between them. The CDR3 extends over 13 amino acids. CDR3 bases: TGTGCCAGCAGCGGGGCGGGGCCTGAAAAACTGTTTTTT. Translating gives CASSGAGPEKLFF.

This clone is categorized as medium-sized. CDR3 coding DNA: TGTGCCAGCGAGGGCAGTCAATCCGACGAGCAGTACTTC. Its protein product is CASEGSQSDEQYF. The gene calls are TRBV6-1 and TRBJ2-7, with D tentatively TRBD2 (5 bases). This CDR3 has 13 amino acids. The germline V and J ends were trimmed by 8 bases and 5 bases, with 16 bases remaining between them. From germline, CDR1 is MNHNS and CDR2 SASEGT.

This clone was picked up a small number of times. This chain joins TRBV2 and TRBJ1-5; tentative D call: TRBD1 (5 bases). Germline V CDR1 and CDR2: SNHLY, FYNNEI. The germline V and J ends were trimmed by 4 bases and 0 bases, with 16 bases remaining between them. CDR3 length: 17 residues. CDR3 sequence reads: CASSGARDGNSNQPQHF. CDR3 DNA: TGTGCCAGCAGTGGAGCCCGGGACGGAAATAGCAATCAGCCCCAGCATTTT. The whole variable domain, remainder taken from reference TRBV2 and TRBJ1-5, is EPEVTQTPSHQVTQMGQEVILRCVPISNHLYFYWYRQILGQKVEFLVSFYNNEISEKSEIFDDQFSVERPDGSNFTLKIRSTKLEDSAMYFCASSGARDGNSNQPQHFGDGTRLSIL.

This clone has ten or more counts. The rearrangement joins TRBV27 to TRBJ1-1; D is perhaps TRBD1 (5 bases). The V end was cut by 3 bases, the J end by 3 bases, with 14 bases between. CDR3 size: 15 residues. Germline V lookup: CDR1 MNHEY, CDR2 SMNVEV (reference sequence). CDR3 DNA: TGTGCCAGCAGTTTTACCGCTCTGGGGGACACTGAAGCTTTCTTT. This codes for CASSFTALGDTEAFF.

The rearrangement joins TRBV19 to TRBJ1-1; D remains ambiguous. This CDR3 is 14 amino acids long. V lost 6 bases to trimming and J lost 5 bases, with 16 bases between them. The germline gives CDR1 LNHDA, CDR2 SQIVND (reference sequence). The CDR3, as DNA: TGTGCCAGTAGGGAGGGCACTTTTGGGACTGAAGCTTTCTTT. Residues: CASREGTFGTEAFF. The full variable domain, its missing parts supplied by reference TRBV19 and TRBJ1-1, is DGGITQSPKYLFRKEGQNVTLSCEQNLNHDAMYWYRQDPGQGLRLIYYSQIVNDFQKGDIAEGYSVSREKKESFPLTVTSAQKNPTAFYLCASREGTFGTEAFFGQGTRLTVV.

By its share, this clone is medium-sized. The rearrangement uses TRBV6-1 and TRBJ2-1; D remains ambiguous. The V and J ends lost 4 bases and 7 bases respectively, with 11 bases between them. The CDR3 runs 13 residues. The germline V gene has CDR1 MNHNS and CDR2 SASEGT. In DNA form, the CDR3 reads TGTGCCAGCAGTGCTTACCTAATAAATGAGCAGTTCTTC. Translating gives CASSAYLINEQFF.

This clone occurred many times. V gene TRBV19 combines with J gene TRBJ2-7; D remains ambiguous. Germline CDR1 is LNHDA and CDR2 is SQIVND (reference sequence). There are 12 residues in the CDR3. V lost 3 bases and J 5 bases, leaving 8 bases between the germline ends. DNA for the CDR3: TGTGCCAGTAGTATTGGAGAAAACGAGCAGTACTTC. It translates to CASSIGENEQYF.

This clone was recorded many times. The chain couples TRBV3-1 to TRBJ2-5, with TRBD2 matching over 7 bases. The CDR3 runs to 14 residues. Germline CDR1 is LGHDT and CDR2 is YNNKEL (reference sequence). Losses at the gene ends were 7 bases for V and 5 bases for J; bases not matched to a gene: 10. CDR3 residues: CASTPTRGSETQYF. The CDR3 nucleotides read TGTGCCAGCACCCCCACTCGCGGGAGCGAGACCCAGTACTTC.

This clone came up many times. The CDR3, as DNA: TGTGCCAGTTCCTTTACGTTTCAGCCCCAGCATTTT. The encoded protein is CASSFTFQPQHF. The chain has TRBV19 and TRBJ1-5; unclear D gene. V was pared by 8 bases and J by 6 bases, with 11 bases between. This CDR3 contains 12 residues. Germline V gene lookup returns CDR1 LNHDA and CDR2 SQIVND (reference sequence).

This clone was counted between two and nine times. This chain uses TRBV19 with TRBJ2-2; D unresolved. Trimming stripped 1 base from V and 4 bases from J, with 7 bases between. The CDR3 is 14 residues long. The germline CDR1 and CDR2 sequences are LNHDA and SQIVND (reference sequence). The CDR3 DNA sequence: TGTGCCAGTAGTATAGTTGGGATCACCGGGGAGCTGTTTTTT. It codes for CASSIVGITGELFF. Filled out from reference TRBV19 and TRBJ2-2, the complete variable domain reads DGGITQSPKYLFRKEGQNVTLSCEQNLNHDAMYWYRQDPGQGLRLIYYSQIVNDFQKGDIAEGYSVSREKKESFPLTVTSAQKNPTAFYLCASSIVGITGELFFGEGSRLTVL.

This sequence joins TRBV28 and TRBJ1-6, with D hard to call. CDR3 length: 14 residues. V dropped 6 bases and J dropped 17 bases, with 23 bases sitting between them. Germline V gene data show CDR1 as MDHEN and CDR2 as SYDVKM. CDR3 DNA sequence: TGTGCCAGCAGATTACGGGCCCCTTATTCGCCCATCCACTTT. Amino acids: CASRLRAPYSPIHF.

This clone was detected many times. Likely a read error: the CDR3 ends without its conserved phenylalanine or tryptophan. The chain combines TRBV3-1 with TRBJ2-7, with D perhaps matching TRBD2 (5 bases). Germline V gene data show CDR1 as LGHDT and CDR2 as YNNKEL (reference sequence). The CDR3 loop spans 17 amino acids. Trimming shortened V by 0 bases and J by 0 bases, and 15 bases separated the two germline ends. CDR3 in DNA: TGTGCCAGCAGCCAAGATTATCTAGCCCCAAGCTCCTACGAGCAGTACCTC. It is translated as CASSQDYLAPSSYEQYL.